This record looks at one T cell receptor (beta chain) sequence and its context. Its cognate antigen has yet to be identified. Per-base qualities were not stored, and no clone one base away is much larger. This entry is derived from a study of T cell responses to AZD1222 COVID-19 vaccine (dated by TCRdb to about 2021). At the level of the whole study: TCR sequencing covered approximately 230 trial participants: about 210 given two doses of AZD1222 and 26 given two doses of MenACWY control vaccine. Trial participants were enrolled by age into 18-55, 56-69 and 70-plus year subgroups, with approximately 160, 26 and 62 TCR-sequenced participants respectively.

CDR3 length: 14 amino acids, cysteine to phenylalanine. Left in the record is the CDR3 DNA by itself, 42 bases read in frame from the first base. According to the germline V gene, CDR1 reads MDHEN and CDR2 reads SYDVKM. V is pruned by 8 bases and J by 6 bases, leaving 8 bases of the junction without a gene match. Results and caveats for the whole study, not just this receptor: Epitopes outside the regions mutated in the B.1.351 and B.1.1.7 variants were reportedly recognized by nearly half of the unique spike-specific TCRs. After two AZD1222 doses, both the breadth and the depth of spike-specific TCRs were significantly higher than at day 0 and than in MenACWY recipients. CD4 TCRs associated with the vaccine covered the entire spike protein, and the dominant responses were in regions 160-218 and 743-854. Only six AZD1222 recipients were SARS-CoV-2 seropositive at baseline, limiting conclusions about previously exposed vaccinees. Participants were mostly white British and included more females than males, and it was suggested by the authors that clonal diversity may have been underestimated. In the small 56-69-year group, the increase in depth fell short of significance, most likely because of low power. Because no day 14 peak-response samples were available, the repertoires could be characterized only after the peak T cell response.

The time point label of this sample denotes: baseline before first vaccination. Taken with the paper, the label for treatment or condition translates to: meningococcal conjugate vaccine given as trial control. Vaccinee samples were obtained from the UK trials COV001 and COV002, which included a single-blind randomized controlled phase 2/3 trial of AZD1222 (ChAdOx1 nCoV-19) in healthy adults. For TCRbeta chain sequencing, PBMC samples from trial participants were taken at day 0 and at day 28 after the second dose. The CDR3 regions of human TCRbeta chains were analyzed by immunosequencing. Per the source publication's procedure: TCRs in the repertoires were matched against a reference library of SARS-CoV-2-specific TCRs that had been generated with the MIRA antigen-specificity platform. Breadth was defined as the fraction of unique TCRs that were SARS-CoV-2-associated, and depth was defined as the fraction of total T cells that were SARS-CoV-2-associated. Using the MIRA data, each spike-specific TCR was mapped to the spike region that the TCR reacts to and placed in a CD4 or CD8 class. Log10-transformed breadth and depth values were compared by one-way ANOVA with Sidak's multiple comparisons tests. In its TCRdb copy, this immuneACCESS table keeps in-frame sequences only and misses some clones. Where compared with another copy, unresolved V genes explain less than half of these, and the others have no known cause. That table furnishes V, J and clone size, whereas the DNA furnished D and trimming. The sample table holds 120,000 or so clones, of which around nine tenths were seen once. In total, the top ten clones hold roughly 11% of the sample.

The origin of this receptor is an adult in good health. This chain is built from TRBV28 and TRBJ1-3; 9 of the junction bases match TRBD1. Material: peripheral blood, obtained on day 0 of MenACWY control vaccination. The base sequence is TGTGCCAGCGGCCTCCGGGACAGGGTAAACACCATATATTTT. Translation gives CASGLRDRVNTIYF.